Listed below are T cell receptor beta chains from one sample, sequenced in a study of T cells expressing NK-cell markers. From its re-call of the 5' RACE reads, TCRdb lists each CDR3 protein once, without DNA. The sample holds 300,000 to 500,000 distinct CDR3 sequences. The sample was blood T cells: a sorted CD56 or NKG2C T cell subset, CD4+ or CD8+ T cells, or bulk PBMC T cells (not recorded which). The receptors were sampled from a woman between 45 and 60 years old in good health. Each CDR3 is given with its conserved first and last residue.

V gene: TRBV11-2; J gene: TRBJ2-1; CDR3 protein: CASSRTSGRAGEQFF
V gene: TRBV9; J gene: TRBJ2-6; CDR3 protein: CASSARTGTGGSGANVLTF
V gene: TRBV3-1; J gene: TRBJ2-6; CDR3 protein: CASSAGSGANVLTF
V gene: TRBV24-1; J gene: TRBJ1-5; CDR3 protein: CATSDASDSNQPQHF
V gene: TRBV6-1; J gene: TRBJ2-2; CDR3 protein: CAAVWEWNSPTGELFF
V gene: TRBV6-5; J gene: TRBJ2-3; CDR3 protein: CASSYSKGLAVTDTQYF
V gene: TRBV6-1; J gene: TRBJ2-3; CDR3 protein: CASSEAWGAADTQYF
V gene: TRBV12-3/TRBV12-4; J gene: TRBJ2-5; CDR3 protein: CASSLREGGQETQYF
V gene: TRBV6-5; J gene: TRBJ2-2; CDR3 protein: CASSYMQANTGELFF
V gene: TRBV15; J gene: TRBJ1-2; CDR3 protein: CATSPARGDGYTF
V gene: TRBV24-1; J gene: TRBJ1-5; CDR3 protein: CATSDPGVGNQPQHF
V gene: TRBV12-3/TRBV12-4; J gene: TRBJ2-1; CDR3 protein: CASSLGRSQYNEQFF
V gene: TRBV20-1; J gene: TRBJ2-5; CDR3 protein: CSASSTSGERKTQYF
V gene: TRBV12-5; J gene: TRBJ2-2; CDR3 protein: CASGREGQDGELFF
V gene: TRBV4-1; J gene: TRBJ2-3; CDR3 protein: CASNRGGLVRTGADTQYF
V gene: TRBV25-1; J gene: TRBJ2-3; CDR3 protein: CASSVGPVSLDTQYF
V gene: TRBV5-1; J gene: TRBJ2-1; CDR3 protein: CASSPESRDSYNEQFF
V gene: TRBV5-5; J gene: TRBJ2-3; CDR3 protein: CASSYRISGVGTDTQYF
V gene: TRBV4-1; J gene: TRBJ2-1; CDR3 protein: CASSPPGGTSAHNEQFF
V gene: TRBV4-2; J gene: TRBJ1-2; CDR3 protein: CASSQVEETYGYTF
V gene: TRBV5-1; J gene: TRBJ2-7; CDR3 protein: CASSLGAGGAYEQYF
V gene: TRBV27; J gene: TRBJ2-7; CDR3 protein: CASSSLGVGEQYF
V gene: TRBV5-4; J gene: TRBJ2-7; CDR3 protein: CASSLVGQPSYEQYF
V gene: TRBV5-1; J gene: TRBJ2-7; CDR3 protein: CASSSTGLGYEQYF
V gene: TRBV15; J gene: TRBJ2-1; CDR3 protein: CATSSRDRGNEQFF
V gene: TRBV9; J gene: TRBJ1-6; CDR3 protein: CASSARQGENSPLHF
V gene: TRBV7-9; J gene: TRBJ2-5; CDR3 protein: CASSKQRDRGRQETQYF
V gene: TRBV6-1; J gene: TRBJ2-7; CDR3 protein: CASSETGEIPYEQYF
V gene: TRBV5-1; J gene: TRBJ2-1; CDR3 protein: CASSLASADSEQFF
V gene: TRBV5-1; J gene: TRBJ2-3; CDR3 protein: CASSLVGSTDTQYF
V gene: TRBV24-1; J gene: TRBJ2-2; CDR3 protein: CATRPSTGELFF
V gene: TRBV11-2; J gene: TRBJ2-1; CDR3 protein: CASSSRLAIYNEQFF
V gene: TRBV6-6; J gene: TRBJ2-1; CDR3 protein: CASSYGSSYNEQFF
V gene: TRBV28; J gene: TRBJ1-6; CDR3 protein: CASGTDGSPLHF
V gene: TRBV29-1; J gene: TRBJ1-3; CDR3 protein: CSVGWGVGNTIYF
V gene: TRBV27; J gene: TRBJ1-1; CDR3 protein: CASSPRSLNTEAFF
V gene: TRBV5-1; J gene: TRBJ1-3; CDR3 protein: CASRQDRSSGNTIYF
V gene: TRBV5-1; J gene: TRBJ2-2; CDR3 protein: CASSLGEGANTGELFF
V gene: TRBV4-1; J gene: TRBJ2-6; CDR3 protein: CASSYETGVHSGANVLTF
V gene: TRBV5-5; J gene: TRBJ2-7; CDR3 protein: CASSLYGDTYEQYF
V gene: TRBV12-3/TRBV12-4; J gene: TRBJ1-4; CDR3 protein: CASQAVGEKLFF
V gene: TRBV7-8; J gene: TRBJ2-3; CDR3 protein: CASSLDRITDTQYF
V gene: TRBV12-3/TRBV12-4; J gene: TRBJ2-5; CDR3 protein: CASRGLGETQYF
V gene: TRBV12-3/TRBV12-4; J gene: TRBJ1-1; CDR3 protein: CASRRAVGNTEAFF
V gene: TRBV20-1; J gene: TRBJ2-3; CDR3 protein: CSARGQTIADTQYF
V gene: TRBV7-3; J gene: TRBJ2-3; CDR3 protein: CASSPHQGQLAGVTDTQYF
V gene: TRBV7-8; J gene: TRBJ2-7; CDR3 protein: CASTPEDRSYEQYF
V gene: TRBV27; J gene: TRBJ1-1; CDR3 protein: CASSSLSVQGSNVAFF
V gene: TRBV5-1; J gene: TRBJ1-2; CDR3 protein: CASSDTTGTFYGYTF
V gene: TRBV14; J gene: TRBJ2-5; CDR3 protein: CASSPLDSSYQETQYF
V gene: TRBV10-3; J gene: TRBJ2-1; CDR3 protein: CAITQGLAGTEQFF
V gene: TRBV7-3; J gene: TRBJ2-3; CDR3 protein: CASSLVRGSTDTQYF
V gene: TRBV7-9; J gene: TRBJ1-1; CDR3 protein: CASSLVGENAEAFF
V gene: TRBV5-6; J gene: TRBJ2-3; CDR3 protein: CASSVGLASTDTQYF
V gene: TRBV20-1; J gene: TRBJ1-3; CDR3 protein: CSATHPGESGNTIYF
V gene: TRBV6-1; J gene: TRBJ1-2; CDR3 protein: CATLKDGGADGYTF
V gene: TRBV15; J gene: TRBJ1-1; CDR3 protein: CATSRGVRWRGRASRNTEAFF
V gene: TRBV24-1; J gene: TRBJ2-5; CDR3 protein: CATSDFKGKETQYF
V gene: TRBV11-2; J gene: TRBJ2-1; CDR3 protein: CASSLASGRAAEQFF